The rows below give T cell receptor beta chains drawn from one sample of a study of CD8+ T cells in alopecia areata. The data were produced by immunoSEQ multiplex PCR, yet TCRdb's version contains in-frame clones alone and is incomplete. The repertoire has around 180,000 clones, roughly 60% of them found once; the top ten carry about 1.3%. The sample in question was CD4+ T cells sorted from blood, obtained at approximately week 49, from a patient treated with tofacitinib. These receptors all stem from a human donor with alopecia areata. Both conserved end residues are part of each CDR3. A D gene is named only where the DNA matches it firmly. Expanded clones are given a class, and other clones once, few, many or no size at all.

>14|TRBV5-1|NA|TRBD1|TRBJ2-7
CASSLGQGSYEQYF
TGCGCCAGCAGCTTGGGACAGGGATCCTACGAGCAGTACTTC
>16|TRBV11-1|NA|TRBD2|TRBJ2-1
CASSLVGGRSYNEQFF
TGTGCCAGCAGCTTAGTCGGGGGGAGATCCTACAATGAGCAGTTCTTC
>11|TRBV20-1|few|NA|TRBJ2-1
CSARELNEQFF
TGCAGTGCTAGAGAGCTCAATGAGCAGTTCTTC
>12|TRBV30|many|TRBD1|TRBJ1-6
CALGDRGSPLHF
TGTGCCCTCGGGGACAGGGGATCACCCCTCCACTTT
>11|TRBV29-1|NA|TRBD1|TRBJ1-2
CSATGVYGYTF
TGCAGCGCGACAGGGGTTTATGGCTACACCTTC
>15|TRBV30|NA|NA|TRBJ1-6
CAWSVASLSYTPLHF
TGTGCCTGGAGTGTGGCGTCCCTATCGTATACTCCCCTCCACTTT
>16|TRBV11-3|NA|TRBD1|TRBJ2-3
CASSYNRGSNTDTQYF
TGTGCCAGCAGCTATAACAGGGGGTCGAACACAGATACGCAGTATTTT
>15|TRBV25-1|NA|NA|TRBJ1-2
CASSDPGPKNYGYTF
TGTGCCAGCAGTGATCCGGGACCCAAGAACTATGGCTACACCTTC
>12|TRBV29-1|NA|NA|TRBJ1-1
CSVVGRRTEAFF
TGCAGCGTGGTAGGTAGAAGGACTGAAGCTTTCTTT
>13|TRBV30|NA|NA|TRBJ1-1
CAWRIGSVAEAFF
TGTGCCTGGAGAATCGGAAGTGTAGCTGAAGCTTTCTTT
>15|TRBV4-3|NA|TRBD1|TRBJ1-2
CASSQYRGAHYGYTF
TGCGCCAGCAGCCAGTACAGGGGGGCCCACTATGGCTACACCTTC
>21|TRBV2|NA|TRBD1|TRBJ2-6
CASSEFLPNNRGPSGANVLTF
TGTGCCAGCAGTGAGTTCCTACCTAACAACAGGGGGCCCTCCGGGGCCAACGTCCTGACTTTC
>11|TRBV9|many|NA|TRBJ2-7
CASPRKWEQYF
TGTGCCAGCCCAAGGAAATGGGAGCAGTACTTC
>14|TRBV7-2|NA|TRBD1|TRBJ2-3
CASSAGTATDTQYF
TGTGCCAGCAGCGCCGGGACAGCCACAGATACGCAGTATTTT
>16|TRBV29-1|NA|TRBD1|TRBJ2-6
CSVRTGFSSGANVLTF
TGCAGCGTGAGGACAGGCTTCAGCTCTGGGGCCAACGTCCTGACTTTC
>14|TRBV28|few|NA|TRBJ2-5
CASSLDTRQETQYF
TGTGCCAGCAGTTTAGACACCCGTCAAGAGACCCAGTACTTC
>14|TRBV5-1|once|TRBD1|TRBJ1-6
CASSDGQGASPLHF
TGCGCCAGCAGCGATGGACAGGGCGCTTCACCCCTCCACTTT
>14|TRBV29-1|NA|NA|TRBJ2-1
CSVGRRGGGNEQFF
TGCAGCGTTGGACGGAGGGGGGGTGGCAATGAGCAGTTCTTC
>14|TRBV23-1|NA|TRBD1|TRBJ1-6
CASSPGTANSPLHF
TGCGCCAGCAGTCCCGGGACAGCGAATTCACCCCTCCACTTT
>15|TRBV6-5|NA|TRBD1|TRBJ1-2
CASNSPGQTYYGYTF
TGTGCCAGCAACTCTCCGGGACAGACTTATTATGGCTACACCTTC
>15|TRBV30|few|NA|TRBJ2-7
CAWSLWIGSSYEQYF
TGTGCCTGGAGTCTTTGGATTGGTTCCTCCTACGAGCAGTACTTC
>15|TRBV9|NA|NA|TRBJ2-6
CASSDRPSGANVLTF
TGTGCCAGCAGCGATCGGCCCTCGGGGGCCAACGTCCTGACTTTC
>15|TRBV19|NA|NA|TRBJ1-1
CASMSGHGRFTEAFF
TGTGCCAGTATGTCCGGACACGGCAGGTTCACTGAAGCTTTCTTT
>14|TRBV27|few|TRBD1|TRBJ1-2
CASSASGTGTGYTF
TGTGCCAGCAGTGCCTCCGGGACAGGGACTGGCTACACCTTC
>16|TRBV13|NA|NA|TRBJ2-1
CASSLFGQSSYNEQFF
TGTGCCAGCAGCTTATTCGGTCAGAGCTCCTACAATGAGCAGTTCTTC
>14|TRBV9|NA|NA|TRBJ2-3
CASSPSWSTDTQYF
TGTGCCAGCAGCCCGAGTTGGAGCACAGATACGCAGTATTTT
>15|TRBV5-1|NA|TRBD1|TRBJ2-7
CASSPPTGGGHEQYF
TGCGCCAGCAGTCCCCCGACAGGGGGGGGCCACGAGCAGTACTTC
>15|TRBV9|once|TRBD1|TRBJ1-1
CASSRGQGTNTEAFF
TGTGCCAGCAGCCGCGGACAGGGAACGAACACTGAAGCTTTCTTT
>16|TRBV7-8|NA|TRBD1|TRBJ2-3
CASSHLEGTGARTQYF
TGTGCCAGCAGCCACCTAGAGGGGACAGGGGCCAGGACGCAGTATTTT
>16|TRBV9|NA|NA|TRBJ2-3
CASSGGTSLGTDTQYF
TGTGCCAGCAGCGGTGGGACATCTCTCGGGACAGATACGCAGTATTTT
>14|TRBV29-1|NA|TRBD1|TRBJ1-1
CSVGSKQGVTEAFF
TGCAGCGTTGGGAGCAAACAGGGGGTTACTGAAGCTTTCTTT
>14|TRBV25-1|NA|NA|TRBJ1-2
CASSEFGPNYGYTF
TGTGCCAGCAGTGAGTTCGGTCCGAACTATGGCTACACCTTC
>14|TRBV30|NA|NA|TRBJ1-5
CAAGGGRSNQPQHF
TGTGCCGCGGGGGGAGGACGGAGCAATCAGCCCCAGCATTTT
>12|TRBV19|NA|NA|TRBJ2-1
CASSIGGDEQFF
TGTGCCAGTAGTATTGGGGGCGATGAGCAGTTCTTC
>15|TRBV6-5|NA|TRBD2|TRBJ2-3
CASSYSSGGTDTQYF
TGTGCCAGCAGTTACAGTAGCGGGGGGACAGATACGCAGTATTTT
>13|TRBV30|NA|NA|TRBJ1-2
CAWSPQGTHGYTF
TGTGCCTGGTCCCCCCAGGGTACCCATGGCTACACCTTC
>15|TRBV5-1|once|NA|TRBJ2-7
CASSLVPGQAYEQYF
TGCGCCAGCAGCTTAGTCCCGGGGCAGGCCTACGAGCAGTACTTC
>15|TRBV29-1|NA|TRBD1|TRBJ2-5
CSAKPGTGVGETQYF
TGCAGCGCGAAACCGGGGACAGGGGTGGGAGAGACCCAGTACTTC
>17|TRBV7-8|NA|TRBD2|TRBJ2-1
CASSLAVTSGGAGEQFF
TGTGCCAGCAGCTTAGCGGTGACTAGCGGGGGGGCAGGTGAGCAGTTCTTC
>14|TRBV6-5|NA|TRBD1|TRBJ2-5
CASSLQGAQETQYF
TGTGCCAGCAGTCTTCAGGGGGCCCAAGAGACCCAGTACTTC
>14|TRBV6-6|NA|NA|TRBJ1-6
CASSYEQTYSPLHF
TGTGCCAGCAGTTACGAACAAACTTATTCACCCCTCCACTTT
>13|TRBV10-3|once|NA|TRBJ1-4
CAISESVNEKLFF
TGTGCCATCAGTGAGTCCGTTAATGAAAAACTGTTTTTT
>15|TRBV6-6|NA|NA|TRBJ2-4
CASSEPGVAKNIQYF
TGTGCCAGCAGCGAACCTGGGGTCGCCAAAAACATTCAGTACTTC
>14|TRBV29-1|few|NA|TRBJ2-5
CSVAGHRSQETQYF
TGCAGCGTAGCGGGACACCGATCCCAAGAGACCCAGTACTTC
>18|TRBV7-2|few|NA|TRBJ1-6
CASSLDFSGLRRHSPLHF
TGTGCCAGCAGCTTAGATTTCTCAGGGCTTAGACGACATTCACCCCTCCACTTT
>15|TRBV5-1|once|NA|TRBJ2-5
CASSPGRTEQETQYF
TGCGCCAGCAGCCCGGGCCGGACCGAACAAGAGACCCAGTACTTC
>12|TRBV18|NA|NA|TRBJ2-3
CASSPREDTQYF
TGTGCCAGCTCACCGCGGGAAGATACGCAGTATTTT
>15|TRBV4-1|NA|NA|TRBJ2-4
CASSQRSTGRNIQYF
TGCGCCAGCAGCCAACGAAGTACAGGGAGAAACATTCAGTACTTC
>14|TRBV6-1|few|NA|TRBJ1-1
CASSHDPGVAEAFF
TGTGCCAGCAGTCACGACCCGGGGGTCGCTGAAGCTTTCTTT
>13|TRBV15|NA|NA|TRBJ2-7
CATRGIPSSEQYF
TGTGCCACCAGAGGGATCCCGTCCTCGGAGCAGTACTTC
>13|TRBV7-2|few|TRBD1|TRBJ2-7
CASSLGTGGEQYF
TGTGCCAGCAGCTTAGGGACAGGGGGCGAGCAGTACTTC
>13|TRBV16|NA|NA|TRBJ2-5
CASSRGIEETQYF
TGTGCCAGCAGCCGGGGTATAGAAGAGACCCAGTACTTC